The 16 T cell receptor beta chains given below trace back to one sample, sequenced in a study of CD8+ T cells in alopecia areata. Researchers gathered lesional scalp punch biopsies and peripheral blood from patients with alopecia areata. Once RNA had been extracted, it was reverse transcribed into cDNA to act as the sequencing template. The method was immunoSEQ multiplex PCR; TCRdb's version includes in-frame clones alone and lacks a portion of them. The profile shows around 7,000 clones, 65% to 75% of them singletons. The sequences come from skin, collected at week 0. These receptors were collected from a human donor with alopecia areata.

The chain uses TRBV6-5 and TRBJ1-1; TRBD1 might be the D (6 bases). V was pared by 5 bases and J by 6 bases, with 13 bases between. The CDR3 covers 13 residues. From germline, CDR1 is MNHEY and CDR2 SVGAGI. CDR3 in amino acids: CASSLGHPSEAFF. The CDR3 DNA reads TGTGCCAGCAGTCTGGGACACCCTTCTGAAGCTTTCTTT.

This clone was counted a few times. The chain has TRBV30 and TRBJ1-1, with 8 positions matching TRBD1. J was trimmed by 4 bases and V by 3 bases; bases with no gene match: 1. Germline assignment: CDR1 GTSNPN and CDR2 SVGIG (reference sequence). The CDR3 length is 12 residues. The CDR3 DNA reads as TGTGCCTGGAGGGACAGGGTCACTGAAGCTTTCTTT. Translation: CAWRDRVTEAFF.

The chain links TRBV4-1 to TRBJ2-7; 7 bases line up with TRBD1. Per the germline V gene, CDR1 is MGHRA and CDR2 is YSYEKL. J gave up 2 bases and V 1 base, and 5 bases lay outside the gene matches. The CDR3 loop spans 15 amino acids. For the CDR3, the DNA is TGCGCCAGCAGCCAAGCAGAGACAGGGACCTACGAGCAGTACTTC. Its translation: CASSQAETGTYEQYF.

In DNA form, the CDR3 reads TGTGCCAGCAGGGGACAGAACGAGCAGTACTTC. It codes for CASRGQNEQYF. The chain recombines TRBV6-5 with TRBJ2-7; 7 bases are shared with TRBD1. There are 11 residues in the CDR3. V gave up 6 bases and J gave up 5 bases; unmatched junction bases: 1. Germline lookup yields CDR1 MNHEY and CDR2 SVGAGI.

CDR3 in amino acids: CAWSVWGLDTEAFF. CDR3 sequence (DNA): TGTGCCTGGAGTGTATGGGGGTTGGACACTGAAGCTTTCTTT. V and J are TRBV30 and TRBJ1-1, with D tentatively TRBD1 (5 bases). This CDR3 is 14 amino acids long. Trimming removed 0 bases at V and 3 bases at J, with 11 bases between. Germline V lookup: CDR1 GTSNPN, CDR2 SVGIG (reference sequence).

The chain carries TRBV2 and TRBJ1-5; D is ambiguous. This CDR3 comprises 13 residues. Germline CDR1 reads SNHLY; CDR2 reads FYNNEI. Trimming cost V 7 bases and J 2 bases, with 9 bases left between them. Here the CDR3 reads CASKSVGNQPQHF. The CDR3, as DNA: TGTGCCAGCAAGTCCGTCGGCAATCAGCCCCAGCATTTT.

The chain is built from TRBV7-6 and TRBJ1-2, with D unresolved. The V end was cut by 7 bases, the J end by 4 bases, with 28 bases between. CDR1 and CDR2 (germline): SGHVS, FNYEAQ. This CDR3 is 18 amino acids long. The CDR3 region is CASIHCSLVDRLAYGYTF. The CDR3 DNA is TGTGCCAGCATCCACTGTTCCCTGGTGGACCGCCTCGCCTATGGCTACACCTTC.

The table lists this clone with a count of one. Its ends do not fully match the called genes, so a read error is possible. At the DNA level, this CDR3 is encoded by other sequences in the same sample as well. The J gene is TRBJ1-6, the V gene TRBV5-6; perhaps TRBD1 as D (5 bases). The CDR3 extends over 13 amino acids. CDR1 and CDR2 (germline): SGHDT, YYEEEE. The CDR3 here is CASSWGERSPLHF. The CDR3 DNA follows: TGTGCTAGCAGCTGGGGGGAAAGGTCACCCCTCCACTTT.

The genes are TRBV9 and TRBJ2-6; D remains unclear. The ends were cut back, 0 bases at V and 2 bases at J, with 12 bases in the middle. Per germline, CDR1 SGDLS and CDR2 YYNGEE. This CDR3 comprises 17 residues. In nucleotides, the CDR3 is TGTGCCAGCAGCGTAGGAAAGGGTGGAACTGGGGCCAACGTCCTGACTTTC. Protein sequence: CASSVGKGGTGANVLTF.

The chain is built from TRBV30 and TRBJ1-6, with a weak D call TRBD1 (5 bases). CDR1 and CDR2 (germline): GTSNPN, SVGIG (reference sequence). V shed 4 bases and J shed 4 bases, with 14 bases lying between them. CDR3 size: 15 residues. The CDR3 sequence is CAWTKGTVYNSPLHF. CDR3 DNA sequence: TGTGCCTGGACCAAAGGGACGGTTTATAATTCACCCCTCCACTTT.

J is TRBJ1-1 and V is TRBV9; TRBD1 aligns across 7 bases. Per germline, CDR1 SGDLS and CDR2 YYNGEE. The CDR3 has 17 residues. V lost 4 bases to trimming and J lost 4 bases; unmatched junction nucleotides: 16. The CDR3 nucleotides read TGTGCCAGCAGCCCCCGAGTAGGGGGCGGGAGAGGCACTGAAGCTTTCTTT. It translates to CASSPRVGGGRGTEAFF.

This chain joins TRBV11-1 and TRBJ2-7; D gene ambiguous. In germline, CDR1 is SGHAT, CDR2 FQDESV (reference sequence). The CDR3 loop spans 14 amino acids. Trimming took off 5 bases at V and 3 bases at J, with 14 bases between the two ends. The CDR3 nucleotides are TGTGCCAGCAGCCGATCCGGTAGGGACTACGAGCAGTACTTC. Residues: CASSRSGRDYEQYF. The complete variable domain, with remaining parts taken from reference TRBV11-1 and TRBJ2-7, reads EAEVAQSPRYKITEKSQAVAFWCDPISGHATLYWYRQILGQGPELLVQFQDESVVDDSQLPKDRFSAERLKGVDSTLKIQPAELGDSAMYLCASSRSGRDYEQYFGPGTRLTVT.

A few counts support this clone. The chain recombines TRBV15 with TRBJ1-5; D call uncertain. V was shortened by 2 bases and J by 1 base, with 6 bases between the two germline ends. Germline V CDR1 and CDR2: LNHNV, YYDKDF (reference sequence). The CDR3 spans 14 residues. CDR3 residues: CATSRPDSNQPQHF. Here the CDR3 DNA reads TGTGCCACCAGCAGACCCGACAGCAATCAGCCCCAGCATTTT.

This clone showed up just a few times. This chain uses TRBV4-3 with TRBJ2-7, with a possible D match to TRBD2 (5 bases). Germline V CDR1 and CDR2: LGHNA, YSLEER. With 4 bases removed from V and 0 bases from J, the gap between germline ends came to 13 bases. This CDR3 region has 15 residues. CDR3: CASSPKMGSSYEQYF. As DNA, the CDR3 is TGCGCCAGCAGCCCGAAGATGGGGAGCTCCTACGAGCAGTACTTC.

This rearrangement joins TRBV29-1 to TRBJ2-3; 9 nucleotides agree with TRBD2. CDR1 and CDR2 from the germline V gene are SQVTM and ANQGSEA. This CDR3 region has 14 residues. Unmatched junction bases numbered 7, after V lost 7 bases and J lost 2 bases. CDR3: CSAPLAGPTDTQYF. DNA for the CDR3: TGCAGCGCTCCACTAGCGGGCCCCACAGATACGCAGTATTTT.

About this clone: Its ends do not fully match the called genes, so a read error is possible. The V call is TRBV7-7, the J call TRBJ2-2; tentatively, D is TRBD1 (5 bases). CDR3 length: 13 residues. Germline V gene data show CDR1 as SSHAT and CDR2 as FNYEAQ (reference sequence). DNA for the CDR3: TGTGCTAGCAGCTCCAGGGTTCCCGGGGAGCTGTTTTTT. It yields the protein CASSSRVPGELFF.